This T cell receptor beta chain is drawn from a study of cytotoxic CD8 clonotypes in ibrutinib-treated CLL. Study in general: Responses: 24 partial, 2 complete; after median approximately 68 months, roughly 14 stayed remitted, around twelve progressed.

Assay: immunoSEQ multiplex PCR; the TCRdb copy retains only in-frame clones and omits some. The sample contains approximately 46,000 clones, over 60% of which appear only once. Specimen: PBMCs, collected after 12 months of ibrutinib treatment. This TCR derives from a human donor with chronic lymphocytic leukemia.

The DNA for the CDR3 is TGTGCCAGCAGCCCGGACGGATTCGTAGGGGAGCTGTTTTTT. The encoded protein is CASSPDGFVGELFF. The J gene is TRBJ2-2, the V gene TRBV11-2; D ambiguous. Between the trimmed V and J ends, which lost 5 bases and 8 bases, there was a span of 15 bases. The CDR3 is 14 residues long. The germline V gene has CDR1 SGHAT and CDR2 FQNNGV. The variable domain in full, completed from reference TRBV11-2 and TRBJ2-2, reads EAGVAQSPRYKIIEKRQSVAFWCNPISGHATLYWYQQILGQGPKLLIQFQNNGVVDDSQLPKDRFSAERLKGVDSTLKIQPAKLEDSAVYLCASSPDGFVGELFFGEGSRLTVL.